The rows below give T cell receptor beta chains drawn from one sample of a study of blood T cell repertoires in COVID-19. Sequencing was performed with immunoSEQ multiplex PCR; in TCRdb, only in-frame clones are kept and a portion is missing. The sample carries some 64,000 clones, roughly 88% recorded once. The sample taken for sequencing was peripheral blood. These receptors came from a man in his 70s with acute or convalescent COVID-19. CDR3s include the opening cysteine and the closing phenylalanine or tryptophan. A D gene is named only where the DNA matches it firmly. Clone size is shown for a subset of rows, as once, few, many or a class of expanded clone.

CDR3nt,CDR3aa,d_gene,j_gene,abundance,v_gene
TGTGCCAGCAGTTTTCTTGGCACAGATACGCAGTATTTT,CASSFLGTDTQYF,-,TRBJ2-3,-,TRBV12-3/TRBV12-4
TGTGCCAGTAGTATTGGCAGCGACTCCACCCTCCACTTT,CASSIGSDSTLHF,-,TRBJ1-6,-,TRBV19
TGTGCCAGCAGTCCCGGGGACAGGGTTAATGGCTACACCTTC,CASSPGDRVNGYTF,TRBD1,TRBJ1-2,-,TRBV27
TGTGCCAGCAGTCCAGTGAGGAGCTCCTATAATTCACCCCTCCACTTT,CASSPVRSSYNSPLHF,-,TRBJ1-6,-,TRBV28
TGTGCCTCCCAGAGATCCAGGGGCCCCCACGAGCAGTACTTC,CASQRSRGPHEQYF,-,TRBJ2-7,-,TRBV19
TGTGCCAGCAGCTTGCGGGGGCCTAGCTCCTATAATTCACCCCTCCACTTT,CASSLRGPSSYNSPLHF,-,TRBJ1-6,-,TRBV7-8
TGTGCCAGCACCGTAGGGGGGGGCACAGATACGCAGTATTTT,CASTVGGGTDTQYF,-,TRBJ2-3,once,TRBV11-2
TGTGCCAGCAGTCCCCAGGGGCAAAACATTCAGTACTTC,CASSPQGQNIQYF,-,TRBJ2-4,-,TRBV6-6
TGTGCCAGCAGCTTGGGGGGCGGTACGCAGTATTTT,CASSLGGGTQYF,-,TRBJ2-3,-,TRBV5-6
TGTGCCAGCAGTTCCCAGGTCGGGGGGGGGAACACTGAAGCTTTCTTT,CASSSQVGGGNTEAFF,-,TRBJ1-1,-,TRBV6-5
TGTGCCAGCACCGAAGACAGCCACTCTGGAAACACCATATATTTT,CASTEDSHSGNTIYF,-,TRBJ1-3,-,TRBV2
TGTGCCAGCAGTTACGGGACAGGGGCCGATACGCAGTATTTT,CASSYGTGADTQYF,TRBD1,TRBJ2-3,-,TRBV6-5
TGTGCCAGCAGTTACTCGGGGGGAGGGGGTTCACCCCTCCACTTT,CASSYSGGGGSPLHF,-,TRBJ1-6,once,TRBV6-5
TGTGCCAGCAGCCCTGCCTCAGGTGGCTCTGGGGCCAACGTCCTGACTTTC,CASSPASGGSGANVLTF,-,TRBJ2-6,-,TRBV28
TGTGCCAGTAGTATCTGGCGGGGGGAGGATGGCGAGCAGTTCTTC,CASSIWRGEDGEQFF,TRBD2,TRBJ2-1,-,TRBV19
TGTGCCAGCAGTTTAGGACAGGCAACTGAAGCTTTCTTT,CASSLGQATEAFF,TRBD1,TRBJ1-1,-,TRBV2
TGCGCCAGCAGCCACCCTCGCGTAGGGGCTAGCGGGGGGAATAAATTTCAAGAGACCCAGTACTTC,CASSHPRVGASGGNKFQETQYF,TRBD2,TRBJ2-5,-,TRBV4-1
TGTGCCAGCAGCCACCGACAGCATGGCTACACCTTC,CASSHRQHGYTF,-,TRBJ1-2,-,TRBV9
TGTGCCAGCAGCTTTGGAGCCTACGAGCAGTACTTC,CASSFGAYEQYF,-,TRBJ2-7,-,TRBV12-3/TRBV12-4
TGTGCCAGCATCTCCCGTGAGACAGGGTGGGGCTACACCTTC,CASISRETGWGYTF,TRBD1,TRBJ1-2,-,TRBV2